Each of the 27 T cell receptor beta chains below was sequenced from the same sample in a study of T-cell reconstitution after alpha-beta-depleted transplantation in children. As it was prepared, the TCRbeta library received unique molecular identifiers. TCRdb processed the PCR reads anew with MiXCR; each CDR3 protein has one entry. The table records over 550,000 distinct CDR3 sequences, roughly a tenth of them present only once. The sample was PBMCs from the stem cell graft donor, taken from the stem cell graft. Source of these receptors: a human donor who donated a stem cell graft to a child with acute myeloid leukemia.

This clonotype was recorded many times. The rearrangement links TRBV12-3 or TRBV12-4 to TRBJ2-7; D is unclear. CDR3 length: 13 residues. The germline V and J ends were trimmed by 3 bases and 7 bases, with 13 bases remaining between them. The CDR3 DNA reads TGTGCCAGCAGTTTTCGCGCGGCGTCAGAGCAGTACTTC. Its protein product is CASSFRAASEQYF.

At least ten counts were recorded for this clonotype. The DNA is omitted, as the CDR3 cannot be located on it reliably, and the CDR3 follows TCRdb's listing. This rearrangement joins TRBV7-9 to TRBJ1-2; the table assigns TRBD1, which was not confirmed against the DNA. 11 amino acids form the CDR3, both terminal residues included. CDR1 is SEHNR, CDR2 FQNEAQ, per germline (reference sequence). The CDR3 protein is CASSLVGTGTF.

This clonotype was seen ten or more times. The chain couples TRBV11-2 to TRBJ2-1; 10 bases are shared with TRBD2. V was pared by 6 bases and J by 3 bases, with 8 bases of the junction left unmatched. Germline assignment: CDR1 SGHAT and CDR2 FQNNGV. This CDR3 has 16 amino acids. For the CDR3, the DNA is TGTGCCAGCAGACCTCCCGGGACTAGCGTCTACAATGAGCAGTTCTTC. This translates into CASRPPGTSVYNEQFF.

This clonotype was observed a few times. The gene calls are TRBV6-5 and TRBJ2-6; TRBD1 aligns across 7 bases. Germline V gene data show CDR1 as MNHEY and CDR2 as SVGAGI. Losses at the gene ends were 2 bases for V and 0 bases for J; bases not matched to a gene: 7. The CDR3 is 18 residues long. CDR3 nucleotides: TGTGCCAGCAGTTACGGGGGACAGTTCTACTCTGGGGCCAACGTCCTGACTTTC. Translating it yields CASSYGGQFYSGANVLTF.

This clonotype occurred many times. The rearrangement uses TRBV29-1 and TRBJ1-3, with a weak D call TRBD1 (6 bases). The CDR3 sequence is 16 residues long. The ends were cut back, 2 bases at V and 0 bases at J, with 14 bases in the middle. Germline assignment: CDR1 SQVTM and CDR2 ANQGSEA. The CDR3 reads CSVETLPDSSGNTIYF. The CDR3 DNA reads as TGCAGCGTTGAAACCCTACCGGACAGCTCTGGAAACACCATATATTTT.

This clonotype was picked up many times. The chain is built from TRBV29-1 and TRBJ2-7; D ambiguous. CDR1 and CDR2 (germline): SQVTM, ANQGSEA. Trimming shortened V by 5 bases and J by 6 bases, and 2 bases separated the two germline ends. CDR3 length: 8 amino acids. CDR3 DNA sequence: TGCAGCGTTATCGAGCAGTACTTC. It encodes CSVIEQYF.

This clonotype was counted ten times or more. The rearrangement links TRBV3-1 to TRBJ2-6; weak D call: TRBD1 (6 bases). V lost 0 bases, J lost 2 bases, and 8 bases lay in between. This CDR3 contains 16 residues. Germline V gives CDR1 LGHDT, CDR2 YNNKEL (reference sequence). The CDR3 reads CASSQDRTAGANVLTF. As DNA, the CDR3 is TGTGCCAGCAGCCAAGATCGGACAGCTGGGGCCAACGTCCTGACTTTC.

Concerning this clonotype itself: Possible read error: a much larger clone is one base away. V usage is TRBV11-2 and J usage is TRBJ1-1, with 7 bases fitting TRBD1. The CDR3 length is 13 residues. Germline V gene data show CDR1 as SGHAT and CDR2 as FQNNGV. CDR3 in amino acids: CASSQAGGIEPFF. In DNA form, the CDR3 reads TGTGCCAGCAGCCAAGCAGGGGGAATTGAACCTTTCTTT. Full variable domain (missing parts from reference TRBV11-2 and TRBJ1-1): EAGVAQSPRYKIIEKRQSVAFWCNPISGHATLYWYQQILGQGPKLLIQFQNNGVVDDSQLPKDRFSAERLKGVDSTLKIQPAKLEDSAVYLCASSQAGGIEPFFGQGTRLTVV.

The chain links TRBV15 to TRBJ1-1; D is undetermined. The germline gives CDR1 LNHNV, CDR2 YYDKDF (reference sequence). This CDR3 region has 16 residues. With 5 bases removed from V and 0 bases from J, the gap between germline ends came to 16 bases. CDR3 DNA: TGTGCCACCAGCCTCCCCGGAGGCAGGATGAACACTGAAGCTTTCTTT. Translation gives CATSLPGGRMNTEAFF.

This clonotype was detected only a few times. The V call is TRBV24-1, the J call TRBJ2-1, with 9 bases that match TRBD1. Germline CDR1 and CDR2: KGHDR and SFDVKD. V gave up 4 bases and J gave up 8 bases; unmatched junction bases: 11. The CDR3 totals 16 residues. The CDR3 spells CATSDPSRDRVDEQFF. The CDR3 DNA follows: TGTGCCACCAGTGACCCGTCCCGGGACAGGGTCGATGAGCAGTTCTTC.

This clonotype was counted ten times or more. The chain couples TRBV7-6 to TRBJ2-7; TRBD2 matches 8 bases. After removal of 3 bases from V and 6 bases from J, the junction contained 10 bases not matched to a gene. This CDR3 is built from 15 residues. Germline-derived CDR1 and CDR2 are SGHVS and FNYEAQ. CDR3 nucleotides: TGTGCCAGCAGCTTGGGACTAGGTCTTCTGGGCGAGCAGTACTTC. Its protein is CASSLGLGLLGEQYF.

The J gene is TRBJ2-5, the V gene TRBV3-1; D not certain. The CDR3 has 12 residues. V lost 0 bases to trimming and J lost 5 bases, with 4 bases between them. From germline, CDR1 is LGHDT and CDR2 YNNKEL (reference sequence). The CDR3 loop reads CASSQDVETQYF. The CDR3 bases are TGTGCCAGCAGCCAAGATGTGGAGACCCAGTACTTC.

This clonotype was counted only a few times. The rearrangement joins TRBV5-1 to TRBJ1-2; D uncertain. The CDR3 is 14 residues long. Per germline, CDR1 SGHRS and CDR2 YFSETQ. The V gene lost 5 bases and the J gene lost 1 base, with 12 bases spanning the gap. CDR3 sequence (DNA): TGCGCCAGCAGAACCGGGGAAATTAACTATGGCTACACCTTC. Protein sequence: CASRTGEINYGYTF.

This clonotype has more than one count but fewer than ten. The junction departs from germline at one end; a sequencing error may be responsible. The chain joins TRBV7-9 to TRBJ2-7, with a tentative D call TRBD1 (6 bases). Germline CDR1 and CDR2: SEHNR and FQNEAQ (reference sequence). The CDR3 spans 16 residues. The CDR3 spells CASTLLGGPSAYEQYF. The CDR3 nucleotides read TGTGCCAGCACCTTACTAGGGGGACCGTCGGCCTACGAGCAGTACTTC.

This clonotype has just a few counts. This chain joins TRBV6-2 or TRBV6-3 and TRBJ2-7, with 12 bases aligning to TRBD2. The CDR3 loop spans 15 amino acids. Germline trimming cut 4 bases from V and 2 bases from J; bases unmatched to any gene: 3. CDR1 and CDR2 from the germline V gene are MNHEY and SVGEGT. As DNA, the CDR3 is TGTGCCAGCAGTTGGACTAGCGGGGCCCCCTACGAGCAGTACTTC. Its translation is CASSWTSGAPYEQYF.

The V gene is TRBV20-1, the J gene TRBJ2-2, with D perhaps TRBD1 or TRBD2 (5 bases each). Trimming shortened V by 4 bases and J by 6 bases, and 21 bases separated the two germline ends. The length of the CDR3 is 16 residues. CDR1 DFQATT and CDR2 SNEGSKA come from the germline V gene (reference sequence). The CDR3 is CSATRSLERGAGELFF. CDR3 nucleotide sequence: TGCAGTGCTACACGATCGCTCGAGAGGGGCGCCGGGGAGCTGTTTTTT.

The rearrangement links TRBV20-1 to TRBJ2-7, with 10 positions matching TRBD2. V dropped 6 bases and J dropped 0; count of bases not matched to a gene: 5. The germline gives CDR1 DFQATT, CDR2 SNEGSKA (reference sequence). This CDR3 is 14 amino acids long. The CDR3 loop is CSAGTSASSYEQYF. The CDR3 DNA reads as TGCAGTGCAGGGACTAGCGCAAGCTCCTACGAGCAGTACTTC.

For this clonotype: Because the CDR3's place on the DNA is in doubt, the DNA is left out and the CDR3 is given as listed by TCRdb. This chain links TRBV29-1 with TRBJ1-2; no DNA check was done on the table's D call, TRBD1. Counting both end residues, the CDR3 totals 12 amino acids. Germline CDR1 is SQVTM and CDR2 is ANQGSEA. This CDR3 reads CSGGQGDYGCTF.

This chain joins TRBV9 and TRBJ2-7, with TRBD2 matching over 9 bases. Germline CDR1 and CDR2: SGDLS and YYNGEE. The CDR3 sequence is 15 residues long. Losses at the gene ends were 2 bases for V and 4 bases for J; bases not matched to a gene: 7. The CDR3 nucleotides are TGTGCCAGCAGCGTGGCGGGAGGGTCGATATACGAGCAGTACTTC. Translated: CASSVAGGSIYEQYF.

This clonotype was seen at least ten times. This chain uses TRBV10-3 with TRBJ2-1; D perhaps matches TRBD2 (6 bases). The V and J ends lost 2 bases and 9 bases respectively, with 11 bases between them. Germline V gene sequence: CDR1 ENHRY, CDR2 SYGVKD. The CDR3 has 13 amino acids. The CDR3 region has the DNA TGTGCCATCAGTGAGAAGCCCGGGGGTGAGCAGTTCTTC. Amino acids: CAISEKPGGEQFF.

This clonotype has just a few counts. This sequence joins TRBV20-1 and TRBJ2-5; a weak D match, TRBD1 (6 bases). V lost 0 bases and J 5 bases, leaving 13 bases between the germline ends. Per the germline V gene, CDR1 is DFQATT and CDR2 is SNEGSKA (reference sequence). The CDR3 spans 14 residues. CDR3 sequence (DNA): TGCAGTGCTAGAGATCTTCAGGGGTTTGAGACCCAGTACTTC. Protein product: CSARDLQGFETQYF.

At least ten counts were recorded for this clonotype. The chain carries TRBV12-3 or TRBV12-4 and TRBJ2-1; D perhaps matches TRBD2 (5 bases). Between the trimmed V and J ends, which lost 6 bases and 7 bases, there was a span of 19 bases. The CDR3 covers 15 residues. CDR3 DNA sequence: TGTGCCAGCAGCCGACTATCTGGAATAAAGAATGAGCAGTTCTTC. The encoded protein is CASSRLSGIKNEQFF.

This clonotype has a count of ten or more. The chain is built from TRBV7-8 and TRBJ1-5; D ambiguous. Germline CDR1 reads SGHVS; CDR2 reads FQNEAQ. The CDR3 is made up of 16 amino acids. V dropped 1 base and J dropped 2 bases, with 12 bases sitting between them. CDR3 loop: CASSLVQIRGNQPQHF. The CDR3 DNA follows: TGTGCCAGCAGCTTAGTCCAGATTAGGGGCAATCAGCCCCAGCATTTT.

This clonotype was counted between two and nine times. CDR3 DNA sequence: TGCAGTGCGAGGGATCAAGCTAACTATGGCTACACCTTC. Residues: CSARDQANYGYTF. The chain uses TRBV20-1 and TRBJ1-2; no clear D gene. V lost 6 bases and J 0 bases, leaving 11 bases between the germline ends. CDR3 size: 13 residues. Germline V gives CDR1 DFQATT, CDR2 SNEGSKA (reference sequence).

The genes are TRBV9 and TRBJ2-3, with TRBD2 matching over 11 bases. This CDR3 comprises 17 residues. Trimming removed 5 bases from V and 2 bases from J; junction bases left unmatched: 10. Germline assignment: CDR1 SGDLS and CDR2 YYNGEE. For the CDR3, the DNA is TGTGCCAGCAGTCACCCCTCGACTAGCGGGAACACAGATACGCAGTATTTT. Encoded protein: CASSHPSTSGNTDTQYF.

The chain recombines TRBV5-6 with TRBJ2-7, with a possible D match to TRBD2 (5 bases). CDR1 SGHDT and CDR2 YYEEEE come from the germline V gene. V shed 4 bases and J shed 3 bases, with 11 bases lying between them. This CDR3 comprises 13 residues. The CDR3 DNA reads as TGTGCCAGCAGCCCCGGACTTCGCTACGAGCAGTACTTC. It translates to CASSPGLRYEQYF.

This chain links TRBV2 with TRBJ1-2; D call uncertain. The CDR3 sequence is 11 residues long. From germline, CDR1 is SNHLY and CDR2 FYNNEI. Trimming stripped 3 bases from V and 7 bases from J, with 6 bases between. CDR3 DNA: TGTGCCAGCAGTGAGTCGGGTGGCTACACCTTC. This encodes CASSESGGYTF.